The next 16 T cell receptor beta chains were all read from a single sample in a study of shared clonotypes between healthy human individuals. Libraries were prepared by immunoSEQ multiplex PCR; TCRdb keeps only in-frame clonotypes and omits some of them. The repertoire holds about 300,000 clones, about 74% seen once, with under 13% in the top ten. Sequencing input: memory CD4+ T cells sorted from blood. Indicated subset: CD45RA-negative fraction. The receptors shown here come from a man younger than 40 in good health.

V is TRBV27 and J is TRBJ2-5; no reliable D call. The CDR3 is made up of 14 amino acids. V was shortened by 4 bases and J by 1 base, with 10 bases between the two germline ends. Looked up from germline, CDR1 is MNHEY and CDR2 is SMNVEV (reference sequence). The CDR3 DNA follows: TGTGCCAGCAGTTCAGAATGGGGCCAAGAGACCCAGTACTTC. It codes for CASSSEWGQETQYF.

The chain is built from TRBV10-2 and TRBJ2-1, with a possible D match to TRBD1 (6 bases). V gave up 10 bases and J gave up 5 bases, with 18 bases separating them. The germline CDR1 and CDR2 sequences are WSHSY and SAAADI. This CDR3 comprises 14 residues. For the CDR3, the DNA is TGCGCCACCACTCGTTCAGGGGAACACAATGAGCAGTTCTTC. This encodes CATTRSGEHNEQFF.

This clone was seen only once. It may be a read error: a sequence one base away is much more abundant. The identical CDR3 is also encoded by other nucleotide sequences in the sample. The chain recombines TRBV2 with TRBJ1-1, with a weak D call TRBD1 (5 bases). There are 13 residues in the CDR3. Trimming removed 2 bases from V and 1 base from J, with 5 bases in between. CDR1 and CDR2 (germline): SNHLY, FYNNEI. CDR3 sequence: CASSEQGNTEAFF. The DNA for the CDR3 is TGTGCCAGCAGTGAACAGGGGAACACTGAAGCTTTCTTT.

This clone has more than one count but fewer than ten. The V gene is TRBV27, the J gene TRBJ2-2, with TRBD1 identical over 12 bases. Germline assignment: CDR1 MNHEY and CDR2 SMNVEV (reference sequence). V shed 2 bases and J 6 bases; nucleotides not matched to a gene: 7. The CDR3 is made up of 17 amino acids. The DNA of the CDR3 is TGTGCCAGCAGTTTAGAGGGACAGGGGGCTAAGGCCGGGGAGCTGTTTTTT. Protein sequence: CASSLEGQGAKAGELFF.

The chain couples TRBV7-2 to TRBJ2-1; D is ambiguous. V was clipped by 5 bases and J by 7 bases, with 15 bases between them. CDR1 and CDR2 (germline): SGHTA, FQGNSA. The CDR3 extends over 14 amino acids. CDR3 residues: CASSQRTPVNEQFF. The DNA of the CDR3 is TGTGCCAGCAGCCAAAGGACCCCGGTAAATGAGCAGTTCTTC.

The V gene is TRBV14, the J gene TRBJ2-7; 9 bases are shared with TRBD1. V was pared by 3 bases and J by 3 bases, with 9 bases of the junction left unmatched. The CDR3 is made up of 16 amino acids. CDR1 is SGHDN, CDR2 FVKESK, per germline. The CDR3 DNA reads TGTGCCAGCAGCCAGACACAGGGGGCCTGGGTCTACGAGCAGTACTTC. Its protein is CASSQTQGAWVYEQYF.

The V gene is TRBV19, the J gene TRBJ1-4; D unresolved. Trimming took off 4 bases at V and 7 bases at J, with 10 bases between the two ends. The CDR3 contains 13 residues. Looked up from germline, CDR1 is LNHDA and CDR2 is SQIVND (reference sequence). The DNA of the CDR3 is TGTGCCAGTAGTACCAGGCGAGGTGAAAAACTGTTTTTT. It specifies CASSTRRGEKLFF.

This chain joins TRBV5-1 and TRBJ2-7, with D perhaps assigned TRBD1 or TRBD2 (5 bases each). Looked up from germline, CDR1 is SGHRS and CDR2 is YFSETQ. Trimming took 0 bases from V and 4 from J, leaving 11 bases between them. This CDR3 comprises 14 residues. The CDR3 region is CASSLDGTGYEQYF. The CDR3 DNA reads TGCGCCAGCAGCTTGGACGGGACGGGGTACGAGCAGTACTTC.

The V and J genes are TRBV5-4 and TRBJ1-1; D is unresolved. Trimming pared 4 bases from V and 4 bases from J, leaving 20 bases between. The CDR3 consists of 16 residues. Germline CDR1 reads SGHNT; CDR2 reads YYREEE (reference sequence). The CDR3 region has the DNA TGTGCCAGCAGCCCAGATGAGCGGGGATGGAGCACTGAAGCTTTCTTT. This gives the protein CASSPDERGWSTEAFF.

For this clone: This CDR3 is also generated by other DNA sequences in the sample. CDR3 nucleotide sequence: TGTGCCAGCAGCCGGAGGGATACGCAGTATTTT. It yields the protein CASSRRDTQYF. The rearrangement joins TRBV7-2 to TRBJ2-3, with D maybe TRBD2 (5 bases). The germline gives CDR1 SGHTA, CDR2 FQGNSA. This CDR3 has 11 residues. Deletions cut 5 bases from V and 6 bases from J, with 6 bases between.

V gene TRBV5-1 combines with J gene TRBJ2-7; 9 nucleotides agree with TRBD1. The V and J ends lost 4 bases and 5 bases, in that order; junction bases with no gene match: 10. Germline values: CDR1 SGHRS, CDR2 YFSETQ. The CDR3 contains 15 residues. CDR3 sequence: CASSPKTGGSHEQYF. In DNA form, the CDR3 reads TGCGCCAGCAGCCCGAAGACAGGGGGGTCCCACGAGCAGTACTTC.

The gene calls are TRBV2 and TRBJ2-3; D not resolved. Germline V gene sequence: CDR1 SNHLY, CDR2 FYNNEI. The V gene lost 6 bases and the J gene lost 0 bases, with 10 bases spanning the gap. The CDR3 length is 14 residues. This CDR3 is CASRGTASTDTQYF. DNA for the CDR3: TGTGCCAGCAGGGGTACAGCTAGCACAGATACGCAGTATTTT.

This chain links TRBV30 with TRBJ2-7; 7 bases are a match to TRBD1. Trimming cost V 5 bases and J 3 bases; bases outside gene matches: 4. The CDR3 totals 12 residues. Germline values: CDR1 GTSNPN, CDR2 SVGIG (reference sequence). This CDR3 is CAWGQEDYEQYF. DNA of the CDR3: TGTGCCTGGGGACAGGAAGACTACGAGCAGTACTTC. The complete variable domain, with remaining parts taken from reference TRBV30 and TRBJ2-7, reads SQTIHQWPATLVQPVGSPLSLECTVEGTSNPNLYWYRQAAGRGLQLLFYSVGIGQISSEVPQNLSASRPQDRQFILSSKKLLLSDSGFYLCAWGQEDYEQYFGPGTRLTVT.

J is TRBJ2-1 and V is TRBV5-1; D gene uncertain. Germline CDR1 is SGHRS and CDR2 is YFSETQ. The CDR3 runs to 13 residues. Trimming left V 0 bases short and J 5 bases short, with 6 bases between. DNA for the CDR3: TGCGCCAGCAGCTTGGGACGGCACAATGAGCAGTTCTTC. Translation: CASSLGRHNEQFF.

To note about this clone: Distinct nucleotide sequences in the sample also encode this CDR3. The chain's CDR3 is CSASADYEQYF. The CDR3 DNA reads as TGCAGTGCTAGTGCTGACTACGAGCAGTACTTC. The V gene is TRBV20-1, the J gene TRBJ2-7; D gene uncertain. CDR3 length: 11 residues. V was pared by 3 bases and J by 3 bases, with 6 bases between. Germline-derived CDR1 and CDR2 are DFQATT and SNEGSKA (reference sequence).

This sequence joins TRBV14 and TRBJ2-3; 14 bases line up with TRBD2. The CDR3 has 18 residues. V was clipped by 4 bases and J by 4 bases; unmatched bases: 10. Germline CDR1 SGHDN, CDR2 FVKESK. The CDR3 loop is CASSPLPGLAGVADTQYF. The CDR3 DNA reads TGTGCCAGCAGCCCACTTCCGGGACTAGCGGGAGTGGCAGATACGCAGTATTTT. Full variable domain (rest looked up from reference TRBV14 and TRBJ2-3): EAGVTQFPSHSVIEKGQTVTLRCDPISGHDNLYWYRRVMGKEIKFLLHFVKESKQDESGMPNNRFLAERTGGTYSTLKVQPAELEDSGVYFCASSPLPGLAGVADTQYFGPGTRLTVL.